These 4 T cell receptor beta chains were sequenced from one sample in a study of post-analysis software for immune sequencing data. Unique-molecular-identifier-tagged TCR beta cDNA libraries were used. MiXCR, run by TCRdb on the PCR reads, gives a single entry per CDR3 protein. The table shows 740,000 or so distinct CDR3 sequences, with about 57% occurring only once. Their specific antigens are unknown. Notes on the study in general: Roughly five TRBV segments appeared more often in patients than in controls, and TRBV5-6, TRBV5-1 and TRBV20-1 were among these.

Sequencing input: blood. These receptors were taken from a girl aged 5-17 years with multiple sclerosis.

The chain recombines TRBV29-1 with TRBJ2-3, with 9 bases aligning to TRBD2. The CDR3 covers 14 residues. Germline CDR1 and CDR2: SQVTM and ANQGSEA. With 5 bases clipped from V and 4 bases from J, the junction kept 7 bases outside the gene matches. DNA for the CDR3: TGCAGCGTTAAGTCTAGCGGGACCGCAGATACGCAGTATTTT. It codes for CSVKSSGTADTQYF.

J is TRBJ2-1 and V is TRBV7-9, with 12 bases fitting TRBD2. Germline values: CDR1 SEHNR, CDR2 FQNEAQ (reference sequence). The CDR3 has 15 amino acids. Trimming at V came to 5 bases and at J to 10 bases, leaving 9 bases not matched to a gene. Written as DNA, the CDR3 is TGTGCCAGCAGCCGGAGACTAGCGGGAGAGGGGGAGCAGTTCTTC. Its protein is CASSRRLAGEGEQFF.

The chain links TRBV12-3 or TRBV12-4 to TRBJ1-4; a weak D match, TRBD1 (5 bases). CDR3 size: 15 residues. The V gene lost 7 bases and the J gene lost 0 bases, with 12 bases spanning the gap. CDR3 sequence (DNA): TGTGCCAGCATCTGGAGGGGTGCAACTAATGAAAAACTGTTTTTT. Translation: CASIWRGATNEKLFF.

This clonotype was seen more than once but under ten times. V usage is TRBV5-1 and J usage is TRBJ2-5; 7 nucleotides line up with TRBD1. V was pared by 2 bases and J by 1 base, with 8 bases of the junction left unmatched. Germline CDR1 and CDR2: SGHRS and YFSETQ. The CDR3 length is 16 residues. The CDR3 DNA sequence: TGCGCCAGCAGCTTATCCGGGACAGTCCGCCAAGAGACCCAGTACTTC. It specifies CASSLSGTVRQETQYF.